This record looks at one T cell receptor beta chain sequence and its context. The data were taken from a study of T cells in Graves' hyperthyroidism and ophthalmopathy. Germline values: CDR1 SGHTA, CDR2 FQGTGA. V shed 5 bases and J 6 bases; nucleotides not matched to a gene: 8. This CDR3 spans 14 amino acids. TCR beta CDR3 regions were amplified from RNA. RT-PCR in the first round (using the HTBI primer set) targeted the TCR CDR3. TCRdb re-called the multiplex PCR reads with MiXCR, one entry per CDR3 protein. This sample has a few hundred thousand distinct CDR3 sequences, with roughly 46% found just once.

V is TRBV7-3 and J is TRBJ1-1; 8 bases are shared with TRBD1. Source material: peripheral blood or thyroid tissue (not recorded which). The TCR comes from a woman younger than 30 with Graves' hyperthyroidism. The DNA of the CDR3 is TGTGCCAGCAGCCAACCGGGGACAGGATCTGAAGCTTTCTTT. Protein product: CASSQPGTGSEAFF.